The 3 T cell receptor beta chains below come from one sample, sequenced in a study of TIL therapy for anti-PD-1-resistant metastatic lung cancer. The libraries were made with immunoSEQ v3. The table came from immunoSEQ multiplex PCR; TCRdb's copy has only in-frame clones and leaves some out. In the table there are about 25,000 clones, roughly two thirds of which are singletons. The time point was: pre-treatment sample, taken before nivolumab and TIL therapy. Pleural nodules or supraclavicular lymph nodes made up most of the excised metastases sampled. The sequencing here drew on tumor tissue, taken at baseline. The receptors come from a person between 30 and 79 years old with non-small cell lung cancer.

This clone came up once. The chain joins TRBV7-7 to TRBJ1-6; possibly TRBD1 for D (5 bases). Germline-derived CDR1 and CDR2 are SSHAT and FNYEAQ (reference sequence). CDR3 length: 22 residues. V dropped 5 bases and J dropped 2 bases, with 31 bases sitting between them. This CDR3 is CASSPQRRGDWELGPYNSPLHF. CDR3 in DNA: TGTGCCAGCAGCCCTCAGAGGAGAGGGGACTGGGAACTCGGGCCCTATAATTCACCCCTCCACTTT.

This clone was found a few times. The gene calls are TRBV5-1 and TRBJ2-2; D gene uncertain. Looked up from germline, CDR1 is SGHRS and CDR2 is YFSETQ. V lost 2 bases, J lost 4 bases, and 6 bases lay in between. The CDR3 is 13 residues long. CDR3 sequence: CASSFQFTGELFF. CDR3 DNA sequence: TGCGCCAGCAGCTTTCAGTTCACCGGGGAGCTGTTTTTT.

V usage is TRBV7-2 and J usage is TRBJ2-7; perhaps D is TRBD1 or TRBD2 (6 bases each). The CDR3 has 14 amino acids. V lost 4 bases and J 2 bases, leaving 12 bases between the germline ends. Germline CDR1 reads SGHTA; CDR2 reads FQGNSA. The CDR3 DNA reads TGTGCCAGCAGCTCATCCGGGGGCCCCTACGAGCAGTACTTC. Its protein product is CASSSSGGPYEQYF.